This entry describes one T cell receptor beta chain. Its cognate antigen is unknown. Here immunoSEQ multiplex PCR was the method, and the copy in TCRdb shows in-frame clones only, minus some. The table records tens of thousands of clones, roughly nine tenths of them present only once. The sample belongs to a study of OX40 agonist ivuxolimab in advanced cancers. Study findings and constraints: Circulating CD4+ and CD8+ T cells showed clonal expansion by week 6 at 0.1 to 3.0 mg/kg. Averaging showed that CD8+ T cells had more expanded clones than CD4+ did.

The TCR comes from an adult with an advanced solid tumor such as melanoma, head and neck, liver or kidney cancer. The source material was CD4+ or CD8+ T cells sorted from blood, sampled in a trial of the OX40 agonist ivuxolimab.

In DNA, the CDR3 is TGTGCCAGCAGTCTCTCGAACACTGAAGCTTTCTTT. As protein: CASSLSNTEAFF. The V gene is TRBV7-6, the J gene TRBJ1-1; D gene unclear. Germline CDR1 is SGHVS and CDR2 is FNYEAQ. CDR3 length equals 12 residues. The ends were cut back, 6 bases at V and 1 base at J, with 6 bases in the middle.